One sample yielded the 15 T cell receptor beta chains listed below, sequenced in a study of T cell responses to AZD1222 COVID-19 vaccine. The method was immunoSEQ multiplex PCR; TCRdb's version includes in-frame clones alone and lacks a portion of them. The sample carries 59,000 or so clones, 84% recorded once. The sample in question was peripheral blood, obtained on day 0 of AZD1222 vaccination. The receptor set was obtained from an adult in good health.

The chain joins TRBV27 to TRBJ2-7; TRBD1 aligns across 9 bases. Trimming removed 2 bases from V and 1 base from J; junction bases left unmatched: 3. CDR1 is MNHEY, CDR2 SMNVEV, per germline (reference sequence). This CDR3 comprises 15 residues. The DNA for the CDR3 is TGTGCCAGCAGTTTACTTGGACAGGGGTCCTACGAGCAGTACTTC. As protein: CASSLLGQGSYEQYF.

In this sample, this clone turned up a few times. V is TRBV4-1 and J is TRBJ1-6; a possible D gene is TRBD1 (5 bases). Trimming took 4 bases from V and 7 from J, leaving 20 bases between them. This CDR3 is built from 17 residues. CDR1 and CDR2 (germline): MGHRA, YSYEKL. The CDR3 region has the DNA TGCGCCAGCAGCCCCAGGGTCCCGGGACCCAGGAATTCACCCCTCCACTTT. Its protein is CASSPRVPGPRNSPLHF.

The CDR3 DNA is TGCGCCAGCAGCCAAGGGAGGCTACCCTCCTATGGCTACACCTTC. Amino acid sequence: CASSQGRLPSYGYTF. The V and J genes are TRBV4-3 and TRBJ1-2, with D unclear. Between the trimmed V and J ends, which lost 1 base and 4 bases, there was a span of 13 bases. The CDR3 has 15 amino acids. The germline V gene has CDR1 LGHNA and CDR2 YSLEER.

This chain uses TRBV5-5 with TRBJ2-7, with D tentatively TRBD1 (6 bases). Germline V gives CDR1 SGHKS, CDR2 YYEKEE (reference sequence). The CDR3 contains 16 residues. Trimming left V 6 bases short and J 3 bases short, with 22 bases between. The CDR3 sequence is CASTEGIQGANYEQYF. The CDR3 region has the DNA TGTGCCAGCACCGAGGGGATACAGGGTGCGAACTACGAGCAGTACTTC.

The rearrangement links TRBV10-3 to TRBJ2-3; D uncertain. V shed 11 bases and J shed 0 bases, with 12 bases lying between them. Germline V CDR1 and CDR2: ENHRY, SYGVKD. This CDR3 contains 13 residues. CDR3 sequence reads: CAVGAPSTDTQYF. CDR3 DNA: TGTGCCGTGGGTGCCCCTAGCACAGATACGCAGTATTTT.

Written as DNA, the CDR3 is TGTGCCACCAGTGATCAGGTAGCGGGAGGCGATGAGCAGTTCTTC. The encoded protein is CATSDQVAGGDEQFF. This rearrangement joins TRBV24-1 to TRBJ2-1, with 10 bases matching TRBD2. The CDR3 has 15 residues. Germline values: CDR1 KGHDR, CDR2 SFDVKD. Trimming took 3 bases from V and 8 from J; bases not matched to a gene: 6.

This clone was counted only a few times. This chain joins TRBV13 and TRBJ1-1; TRBD1 matches 7 bases. Trimming took 4 bases from V and 1 from J; bases not matched to a gene: 6. The CDR3 sequence is 15 residues long. The germline gives CDR1 PRHDT, CDR2 FYEKMQ (reference sequence). The CDR3 DNA follows: TGTGCCAGCAGCTCCACAAGGACAGGGAACACTGAAGCTTTCTTT. It is translated as CASSSTRTGNTEAFF. Full variable domain (missing parts from reference TRBV13 and TRBJ1-1): AAGVIQSPRHLIKEKRETATLKCYPIPRHDTVYWYQQGPGQDPQFLISFYEKMQSDKGSIPDRFSAQQFSDYHSELNMSSLELGDSALYFCASSSTRTGNTEAFFGQGTRLTVV.

J is TRBJ1-4 and V is TRBV15, with unresolved D. The CDR3 runs 12 residues. Trimming stripped 0 bases from V and 8 bases from J, with 4 bases between. Per germline, CDR1 LNHNV and CDR2 YYDKDF (reference sequence). The CDR3 reads CATSRDREKLFF. The CDR3 DNA follows: TGTGCCACCAGCAGAGATCGGGAAAAACTGTTTTTT.

This clone was found a few times. V usage is TRBV6-1 and J usage is TRBJ1-6; maybe TRBD1 (6 bases). CDR3 size: 16 residues. The V end lost 4 bases, the J end lost 5 bases, and 15 bases lay between the germline ends. Germline V CDR1 and CDR2: MNHNS, SASEGT. For the CDR3, the DNA is TGTGCCAGCAGTGGACCTGCCGGGACAAATAATTCACCCCTCCACTTT. Protein product: CASSGPAGTNNSPLHF.

CDR3 coding DNA: TGTGCCAGCGGGACCCCTGCACCCGCGACGGCTTTCTTT. It translates to CASGTPAPATAFF. V usage is TRBV28 and J usage is TRBJ1-1, with D possibly being TRBD1 (5 bases). The CDR3 totals 13 residues. Looked up from germline, CDR1 is MDHEN and CDR2 is SYDVKM. V lost 8 bases, J lost 11 bases, and 21 bases lay in between.

In its sample, this clone was seen once. This chain connects TRBV9 to TRBJ2-3, with no clear D. Germline V lookup: CDR1 SGDLS, CDR2 YYNGEE. This CDR3 region has 15 residues. The V end was cut by 1 base, the J end by 0 bases, with 9 bases between. The CDR3 nucleotides read TGTGCCAGCAGCGTAATGGCCAGCAGCACAGATACGCAGTATTTT. This gives the protein CASSVMASSTDTQYF.

With regard to this clone: One junction end does not reproduce the germline sequence, and a read error may be involved. This chain uses TRBV2 with TRBJ2-5; D is ambiguous. The length of the CDR3 is 10 residues. CDR1 and CDR2 (germline): SNHLY, FYNNEI. The CDR3 nucleotides read TGTGCCAGCAATGAAGAGACCCAGTACTTC. Translating it yields CASNEETQYF.

This chain joins TRBV19 and TRBJ2-7; 10 bases map to TRBD2. The germline CDR1 and CDR2 sequences are LNHDA and SQIVND (reference sequence). There are 13 residues in the CDR3. Germline trimming cut 4 bases from V and 6 bases from J; bases unmatched to any gene: 3. The CDR3 DNA is TGTGCCAGTAGTAAAAAGCGGGGGGGCGAGCAGTACTTC. The encoded protein is CASSKKRGGEQYF. Complete variable domain (other parts from reference TRBV19 and TRBJ2-7): DGGITQSPKYLFRKEGQNVTLSCEQNLNHDAMYWYRQDPGQGLRLIYYSQIVNDFQKGDIAEGYSVSREKKESFPLTVTSAQKNPTAFYLCASSKKRGGEQYFGPGTRLTVT.

This chain links TRBV12-3 or TRBV12-4 with TRBJ2-7, with 7 bases fitting TRBD2. The length of the CDR3 is 13 residues. Unmatched junction bases numbered 3, after V lost 1 base and J lost 6 bases. The CDR3 DNA reads as TGTGCCAGCAGTTTAGGACTAGCCTCCGAGCAGTACTTC. Translating gives CASSLGLASEQYF.

The rearrangement links TRBV6-5 to TRBJ1-6; D is unresolved. Trimming left V 6 bases short and J 5 bases short, with 14 bases between. Germline CDR1 and CDR2: MNHEY and SVGAGI. The CDR3 contains 15 residues. CDR3 nucleotide sequence: TGTGCCAGCAGAATTACTAATCTCCATAATTCACCCCTCCACTTT. This codes for CASRITNLHNSPLHF.